The 23 T cell receptor beta chains below were found in one sample sequenced in a study of blood T cell repertoires in COVID-19. Profiling relied on immunoSEQ multiplex PCR, and the TCRdb table lists in-frame clones only, not all of them. This sample has 200,000 to 300,000 clones; roughly 84% occur once, and the top ten carry roughly 4%. Sequencing was performed on peripheral blood. These receptor sequences come from a man aged 55 to 70 with acute or convalescent COVID-19.

The V gene is TRBV7-9, the J gene TRBJ2-5; 8 nucleotides agree with TRBD1. J was trimmed by 1 base and V by 4 bases; bases with no gene match: 5. The CDR3 totals 15 residues. Looked up from germline, CDR1 is SEHNR and CDR2 is FQNEAQ (reference sequence). CDR3 loop: CASSSRQGIQETQYF. CDR3 DNA sequence: TGTGCCAGCAGCTCCAGACAGGGGATCCAAGAGACCCAGTACTTC. Full variable domain (outside the CDR3, taken from reference TRBV7-9 and TRBJ2-5): DTGVSQNPRHKITKRGQNVTFRCDPISEHNRLYWYRQTLGQGPEFLTYFQNEAQLEKSRLLSDRFSAERPKGSFSTLEIQRTEQGDSAMYLCASSSRQGIQETQYFGPGTRLLVL.

The CDR3 coding sequence is TGTGCCAGTAGTAGACTACGGGGATTGGGCACAGATACGCAGTATTTT. Translating it yields CASSRLRGLGTDTQYF. The chain joins TRBV19 to TRBJ2-3; possible D gene TRBD2, 5 bases. V was cut by 4 bases and J by 1 base, with 15 bases left in between. The V gene's germline CDR1 is LNHDA and CDR2 SQIVND (reference sequence). CDR3 length equals 16 residues.

This clone was picked up one time. The chain recombines TRBV6-5 with TRBJ1-1; 8 nucleotides line up with TRBD1. V was clipped by 6 bases and J by 3 bases; unmatched bases: 3. Germline V CDR1 and CDR2: MNHEY, SVGAGI. The CDR3 extends over 13 amino acids. The CDR3 spells CASRTQGDTEAFF. The CDR3, as DNA: TGTGCCAGCAGGACACAGGGGGACACTGAAGCTTTCTTT.

This sequence joins TRBV19 and TRBJ1-5, with D possibly TRBD1 on 5 matching bases. Germline lookup yields CDR1 LNHDA and CDR2 SQIVND (reference sequence). This CDR3 contains 17 residues. V was trimmed by 3 bases and J by 0 bases, leaving 15 bases between them. CDR3 sequence: CASSIRGQYYSNQPQHF. CDR3 DNA: TGTGCCAGTAGTATTAGGGGCCAATATTATAGCAATCAGCCCCAGCATTTT.

The chain links TRBV5-1 to TRBJ1-2; TRBD1 is a possible D gene (6 bases). The CDR3 runs 13 residues. Germline V gives CDR1 SGHRS, CDR2 YFSETQ. V dropped 4 bases and J dropped 7 bases, with 14 bases sitting between them. The CDR3 is CASSPMGAAGYTF. CDR3 coding DNA: TGCGCCAGCAGCCCTATGGGGGCGGCTGGCTACACCTTC. The variable domain in full, completed from reference TRBV5-1 and TRBJ1-2, reads KAGVTQTPRYLIKTRGQQVTLSCSPISGHRSVSWYQQTPGQGLQFLFEYFSETQRNKGNFPGRFSGRQFSNSRSEMNVSTLELGDSALYLCASSPMGAAGYTFGSGTRLTVV.

CDR3 residues: CASSDGGWERTDTQYF. Here the CDR3 DNA reads TGTGCCAGCAGTGATGGGGGGTGGGAGAGGACAGATACGCAGTATTTT. V gene TRBV9 combines with J gene TRBJ2-3; TRBD2 is a possible D gene (6 bases). The CDR3 runs to 16 residues. V dropped 5 bases and J dropped 3 bases, with 19 bases sitting between them. From germline, CDR1 is SGDLS and CDR2 YYNGEE.

This clone was counted a single time. The J gene is TRBJ2-1, the V gene TRBV14; 8 nucleotides line up with TRBD2. Germline CDR1 is SGHDN and CDR2 is FVKESK. The CDR3 is 16 residues long. J gave up 9 bases and V 2 bases, and 12 bases lay outside the gene matches. CDR3 sequence: CASSQTGTRRLGEQFF. The CDR3 DNA reads TGTGCCAGCAGCCAAACCGGGACTAGGAGGCTAGGTGAGCAGTTCTTC.

The chain uses TRBV5-4 and TRBJ2-3; the match to TRBD2 covers 14 bases. V dropped 5 bases and J dropped 2; count of bases not matched to a gene: 7. The CDR3 contains 17 residues. The germline V gene has CDR1 SGHNT and CDR2 YYREEE (reference sequence). DNA of the CDR3: TGTGCCAGCAGACCGGGACTAGCGGGGGCTTCCACAGATACGCAGTATTTT. It translates to CASRPGLAGASTDTQYF.

The chain employs TRBV10-1 and TRBJ2-1; 14 bases agree with TRBD2. From germline, CDR1 is WNHNN and CDR2 SYGVQD (reference sequence). CDR3 length equals 16 residues. The J segment lost 9 bases and the V segment lost 3 bases, leaving 7 bases of the junction unmatched. CDR3 bases: TGCGCCAGCAGTGACGGGACTAGCGGGGGACTGGGTGAGCAGTTCTTC. Its protein is CASSDGTSGGLGEQFF.

V is TRBV5-4 and J is TRBJ2-5; 8 bases are shared with TRBD1. In germline, CDR1 is SGHNT, CDR2 YYREEE (reference sequence). This CDR3 is 15 amino acids long. The junction had 3 bases not matched to a gene; V was cut back by 2 bases and J by 0 bases. The CDR3, as DNA: TGTGCCAGCAGCTTTGGACAGGGCGACCAAGAGACCCAGTACTTC. Protein sequence: CASSFGQGDQETQYF.

V gene TRBV12-5 combines with J gene TRBJ2-2, with 7 nucleotides matching TRBD1. Losses at the gene ends were 3 bases for V and 5 bases for J; bases not matched to a gene: 9. The CDR3 contains 16 residues. Looked up from germline, CDR1 is LGHNT and CDR2 is FRNRAP. Here the CDR3 reads CASGFSGTESTGELFF. The CDR3 bases are TGTGCTAGTGGTTTCTCCGGGACAGAAAGTACCGGGGAGCTGTTTTTT.

The J gene is TRBJ2-5, the V gene TRBV3-1 (or the pseudogene TRBV3-2); a possible D gene is TRBD1 (6 bases). Trimming cost V 3 bases and J 5 bases, with 13 bases left between them. Per the germline V gene, CDR1 is LGHDT and CDR2 is YNNKEL (reference sequence). The CDR3 sequence is 14 residues long. CDR3 residues: CASSHRAGAETQYF. CDR3 nucleotides: TGTGCCAGCAGCCATAGGGCAGGGGCGGAGACCCAGTACTTC.

This clone was seen once. The V and J genes are TRBV6-5 and TRBJ1-4; D gene unclear. Trimming stripped 2 bases from V and 3 bases from J, with 10 bases between. Germline assignment: CDR1 MNHEY and CDR2 SVGAGI. CDR3 size: 15 residues. The CDR3 region is CASSYPGYSNEKLFF. CDR3 sequence (DNA): TGTGCCAGCAGTTACCCCGGGTATTCTAATGAAAAACTGTTTTTT.

The rearrangement uses TRBV4-2 and TRBJ1-4; D remains unclear. Germline values: CDR1 LGHNA, CDR2 YNFKEQ. This CDR3 contains 14 residues. The germline V and J ends were trimmed by 0 bases and 10 bases, with 12 bases remaining between them. The CDR3 protein is CASSQDPEGVKLFF. The CDR3 DNA follows: TGTGCCAGCAGCCAAGACCCGGAGGGCGTAAAACTGTTTTTT.

This rearrangement joins TRBV19 to TRBJ1-6; TRBD1 might be the D (5 bases). The CDR3 is made up of 11 amino acids. Trimming shortened V by 8 bases and J by 9 bases, and 8 bases separated the two germline ends. Germline lookup yields CDR1 LNHDA and CDR2 SQIVND (reference sequence). The CDR3 is CASSQGSPLHF. The CDR3 region has the DNA TGTGCCAGTTCCCAGGGTTCACCCCTCCACTTT.

This chain uses TRBV6-5 with TRBJ2-6; D is perhaps TRBD2 (5 bases). CDR1 MNHEY and CDR2 SVGAGI come from the germline V gene. V was pared by 0 bases and J by 1 base, with 7 bases between. The CDR3 consists of 16 residues. The CDR3 DNA sequence: TGTGCCAGCAGTTACTCGCCGGGGTCTGGGGCCAACGTCCTGACTTTC. This codes for CASSYSPGSGANVLTF.

This clone was counted between two and nine times. This CDR3 reads CASSLAESRREQFF. CDR3 bases: TGTGCCAGCAGCTTAGCGGAGAGTAGGAGGGAGCAGTTCTTC. The chain combines TRBV7-9 with TRBJ2-1; maybe TRBD2 (5 bases). CDR1 is SEHNR, CDR2 FQNEAQ, per germline (reference sequence). V lost 0 bases, J lost 10 bases, and 13 bases lay in between. The CDR3 is made up of 14 amino acids.

The rearrangement uses TRBV6-5 and TRBJ1-1; D perhaps matches TRBD1 (6 bases). The CDR3 spans 16 residues. The germline V and J ends were trimmed by 0 bases and 9 bases, with 20 bases remaining between them. Germline lookup yields CDR1 MNHEY and CDR2 SVGAGI. CDR3 in amino acids: CASSYSTTHREGKAFF. The CDR3 DNA reads TGTGCCAGCAGTTACTCTACCACGCACAGGGAGGGGAAAGCTTTCTTT.

The gene calls are TRBV11-2 and TRBJ2-7, with D perhaps TRBD2 (5 bases). CDR3 size: 14 residues. Per germline, CDR1 SGHAT and CDR2 FQNNGV. The ends were cut back, 4 bases at V and 8 bases at J, with 18 bases in the middle. The CDR3 DNA reads TGTGCCAGCAGCTCAGGCGGTGACCCCGGGAAGCAGTACTTC. The encoded protein is CASSSGGDPGKQYF. The whole variable domain, filled in from reference TRBV11-2 and TRBJ2-7, reads EAGVAQSPRYKIIEKRQSVAFWCNPISGHATLYWYQQILGQGPKLLIQFQNNGVVDDSQLPKDRFSAERLKGVDSTLKIQPAKLEDSAVYLCASSSGGDPGKQYFGPGTRLTVT.

The chain has TRBV6-1 and TRBJ1-5, with 9 nucleotides matching TRBD1. This CDR3 comprises 16 residues. Germline CDR1 reads MNHNS; CDR2 reads SASEGT. Trimming at V came to 3 bases and at J to 0 bases, leaving 3 bases not matched to a gene. CDR3 coding DNA: TGTGCCAGCAGTGATAGACAGGGGGGTAGCAATCAGCCCCAGCATTTT. It specifies CASSDRQGGSNQPQHF.

The V call is TRBV20-1, the J call TRBJ2-7; 9 bases align to TRBD2. The length of the CDR3 is 11 residues. Germline lookup yields CDR1 DFQATT and CDR2 SNEGSKA (reference sequence). CDR3 loop: CSPTSGYEQYF. The CDR3 nucleotides read TGCAGCCCGACTAGCGGCTACGAGCAGTACTTC.

The CDR3 region is CASSRGQETEKLFF. Written as DNA, the CDR3 is TGTGCCAGCAGCCGGGGACAAGAGACTGAAAAACTGTTTTTT. V and J are TRBV6-2 or TRBV6-3 and TRBJ1-4; D is perhaps TRBD1 (6 bases). Looked up from germline, CDR1 is MNHEY and CDR2 is SVGEGT. The CDR3 covers 14 residues. The ends were cut back, 6 bases at V and 7 bases at J, with 15 bases in the middle.

The chain carries TRBV12-3 or TRBV12-4 and TRBJ2-1; D is possibly TRBD2 (7 bases). V was cut by 2 bases and J by 7 bases, with 9 bases left in between. The CDR3 has 13 residues. CDR3 bases: TGTGCCAGCAGTTTAAGGGGGGGGAATGAGCAGTTCTTC. Translated, it gives CASSLRGGNEQFF.